A single sample gave rise to the 6 T cell receptor beta chains below, sequenced in a study of cytomegalovirus exposure and HLA in healthy donors. Researchers ran the PCR with 60 Vbeta and 13 Jbeta primers. Sequenced by immunoSEQ multiplex PCR; TCRdb stores in-frame clones only, minus some. This sample's table has about 75,000 clones. Source material: PBMCs. These receptors all come from a man between 18 and 35 years old in good health and CMV-seropositive.

The gene calls are TRBV6-1 and TRBJ2-5, with TRBD1 as a possible D gene (6 bases). This CDR3 spans 15 amino acids. Germline-derived CDR1 and CDR2 are MNHNS and SASEGT. The V and J ends lost 11 bases and 2 bases respectively, with 21 bases between them. The CDR3 coding sequence is TGTGCCGGGAGCTCTGGAACAGGGCCGCAAGAGACCCAGTACTTC. Translating gives CAGSSGTGPQETQYF.

The rearrangement uses TRBV6-5 and TRBJ2-7; 8 bases line up with TRBD2. The germline V gene encodes CDR1 MNHEY and CDR2 SVGAGI. The CDR3 runs to 14 residues. V was clipped by 2 bases and J by 6 bases; unmatched bases: 6. The CDR3 DNA sequence: TGTGCCAGCAGTTACACGGGGGGGGCCGCCGAGCAGTACTTC. It specifies CASSYTGGAAEQYF.

The chain couples TRBV7-6 to TRBJ1-6; perhaps TRBD1 as D (6 bases). Germline V gene lookup returns CDR1 SGHVS and CDR2 FNYEAQ. Between the trimmed V and J ends, which lost 3 bases and 7 bases, there was a span of 7 bases. The CDR3 length is 13 residues. This CDR3 reads CASSLGANSPLHF. In nucleotides, the CDR3 is TGTGCCAGCAGCTTGGGGGCCAATTCACCCCTCCACTTT. Complete variable domain (other parts from reference TRBV7-6 and TRBJ1-6): GAGVSQSPRYKVTKRGQDVALRCDPISGHVSLYWYRQALGQGPEFLTYFNYEAQQDKSGLPNDRFSAERPEGSISTLTIQRTEQRDSAMYRCASSLGANSPLHFGNGTRLTVT.

The gene calls are TRBV5-8 and TRBJ1-4, with 7 bases fitting TRBD1. V trimming: 4 bases; J trimming: 4 bases; junction bases outside the gene matches: 7. Germline CDR1 SGHTS, CDR2 YDEGEE. CDR3 length: 15 residues. The DNA of the CDR3 is TGTGCCAGCAGCCCGACAGGGCTATTTAATGAAAAACTGTTTTTT. It translates to CASSPTGLFNEKLFF.

The chain is built from TRBV5-1 and TRBJ1-5; the D gene is possibly TRBD1 (5 bases). Germline-derived CDR1 and CDR2 are SGHRS and YFSETQ. The CDR3 is 14 amino acids. The V end lost 1 base, the J end lost 3 bases, and 8 bases lay between the germline ends. CDR3 in amino acids: CASSLLGDNQPQHF. The CDR3 nucleotides are TGCGCCAGCAGCTTGCTAGGGGACAATCAGCCCCAGCATTTT.

The J gene is TRBJ1-2, the V gene TRBV6-6; D gene ambiguous. This CDR3 has 13 amino acids. V was pared by 7 bases and J by 8 bases, with 17 bases between. Germline V lookup: CDR1 MNHNY, CDR2 SVGAGI (reference sequence). The CDR3 region is CASTPTPAGGYTF. CDR3 coding DNA: TGTGCCAGCACCCCGACTCCTGCGGGAGGCTACACCTTC.